Sequencing of this TCR beta chain was carried out in a study of blood T cell repertoires in COVID-19. Some clones are missing from TCRdb's copy, which holds only in-frame ones; the method was immunoSEQ multiplex PCR. Among some 100,000 clones listed, around 90% were seen once. The CDR3 runs 16 residues. Germline CDR1 reads ENHRY; CDR2 reads SYGVKD. Trimming took 5 bases from V and 0 from J; bases not matched to a gene: 7. The chain is built from TRBV10-3 and TRBJ2-3, with 8 bases that match TRBD2. The sample consisted of peripheral blood. This TCR derives from a man between 50 and 59 years old with COVID-19, enrolled during active disease. The CDR3 region has the DNA TGTGCCATCAGTAAAGGACTAGCTGGGAGCACAGATACGCAGTATTTT. This encodes CAISKGLAGSTDTQYF.